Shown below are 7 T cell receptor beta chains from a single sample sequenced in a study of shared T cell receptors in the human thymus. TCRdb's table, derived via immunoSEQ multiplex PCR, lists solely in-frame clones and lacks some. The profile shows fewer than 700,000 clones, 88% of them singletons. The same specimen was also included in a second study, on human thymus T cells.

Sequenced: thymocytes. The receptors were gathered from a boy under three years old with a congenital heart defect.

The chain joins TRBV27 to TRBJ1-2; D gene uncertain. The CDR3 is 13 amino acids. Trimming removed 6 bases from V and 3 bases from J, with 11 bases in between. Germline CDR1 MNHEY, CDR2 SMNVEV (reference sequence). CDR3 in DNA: TGTGCCAGCAGGCCAATATCAGACTATGGCTACACCTTC. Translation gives CASRPISDYGYTF.

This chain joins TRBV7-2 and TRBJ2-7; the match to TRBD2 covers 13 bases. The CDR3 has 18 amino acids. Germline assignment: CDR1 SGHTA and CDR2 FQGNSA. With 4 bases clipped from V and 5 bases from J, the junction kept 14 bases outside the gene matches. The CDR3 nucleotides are TGTGCCAGCAGCTCCTACTCCGGACTAGCGGGAGAAACGGACGAGCAGTACTTC. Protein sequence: CASSSYSGLAGETDEQYF.

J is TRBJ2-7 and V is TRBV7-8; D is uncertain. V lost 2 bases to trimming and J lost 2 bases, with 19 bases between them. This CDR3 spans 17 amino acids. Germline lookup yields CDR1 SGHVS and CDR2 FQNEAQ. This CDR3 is CASSLKSSQYLTYEQYF. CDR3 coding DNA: TGTGCCAGCAGCTTAAAATCGTCCCAATACCTAACCTACGAGCAGTACTTC.

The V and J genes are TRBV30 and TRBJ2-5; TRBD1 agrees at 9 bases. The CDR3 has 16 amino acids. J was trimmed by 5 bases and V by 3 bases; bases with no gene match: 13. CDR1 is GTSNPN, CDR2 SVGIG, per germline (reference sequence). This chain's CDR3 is CAWSGGQGSVKETQYF. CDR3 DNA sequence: TGTGCCTGGAGCGGGGGACAGGGATCAGTGAAGGAGACCCAGTACTTC. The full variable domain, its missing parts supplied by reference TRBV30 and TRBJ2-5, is SQTIHQWPATLVQPVGSPLSLECTVEGTSNPNLYWYRQAAGRGLQLLFYSVGIGQISSEVPQNLSASRPQDRQFILSSKKLLLSDSGFYLCAWSGGQGSVKETQYFGPGTRLLVL.

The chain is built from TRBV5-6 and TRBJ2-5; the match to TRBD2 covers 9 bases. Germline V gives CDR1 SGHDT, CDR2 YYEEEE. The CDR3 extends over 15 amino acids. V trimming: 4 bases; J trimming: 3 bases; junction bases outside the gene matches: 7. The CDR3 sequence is CASSPGTSPKETQYF. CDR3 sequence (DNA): TGTGCCAGCAGCCCCGGGACTAGCCCAAAAGAGACCCAGTACTTC. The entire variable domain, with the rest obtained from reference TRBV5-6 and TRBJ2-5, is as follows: DAGVTQSPTHLIKTRGQQVTLRCSPKSGHDTVSWYQQALGQGPQFIFQYYEEEERQRGNFPDRFSGHQFPNYSSELNVNALLLGDSALYLCASSPGTSPKETQYFGPGTRLLVL.

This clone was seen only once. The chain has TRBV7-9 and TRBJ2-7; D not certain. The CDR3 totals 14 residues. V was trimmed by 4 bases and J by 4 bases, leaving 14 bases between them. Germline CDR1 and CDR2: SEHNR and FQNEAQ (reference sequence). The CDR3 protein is CASSSPYGAYEQYF. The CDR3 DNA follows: TGTGCCAGCAGCTCCCCTTACGGAGCATACGAGCAGTACTTC.

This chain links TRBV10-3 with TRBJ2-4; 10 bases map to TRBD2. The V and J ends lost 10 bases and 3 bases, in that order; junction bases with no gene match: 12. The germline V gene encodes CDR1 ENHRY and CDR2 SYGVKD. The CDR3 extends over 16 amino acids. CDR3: CATRPAGGPGKNIQYF. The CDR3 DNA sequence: TGTGCCACCCGACCAGCGGGAGGGCCTGGCAAAAACATTCAGTACTTC.